This T cell receptor beta chain appears in the sequencing data of a study of T cell responses to AZD1222 COVID-19 vaccine (dated by TCRdb to the early 2020s). Looking at the study overall: AZD1222 recipients given second doses at about 4 weeks or at about 12 weeks were pooled, since spike-specific TCR depth and breadth were not found to differ between the two schedules. A total of under 250 trial participants underwent TCR sequencing, of whom roughly 210 had received two doses of AZD1222 and 26 had received two doses of the MenACWY control vaccine. Trial participants were enrolled by age into 18-55, 56-69 and 70-plus year subgroups, with about 150, 28 and 57 TCR-sequenced participants respectively. Results the study describes overall, beyond this receptor: Only a handful of AZD1222 recipients were SARS-CoV-2 seropositive at baseline, limiting conclusions about previously exposed vaccinees. Reportedly, almost half of the unique spike-specific TCRs recognized epitopes lying outside the regions that are mutated in the B.1.351 and B.1.1.7 variants. Participants were mostly white British and included more females than males, and it was suggested by the authors that clonal diversity may have been underestimated. The 56-69-year group was small, and its depth increase did not reach significance, likely because of low power. No day 14 peak-response samples were available, so repertoires were characterized only after the peak T cell response. The whole spike protein was spanned by vaccine-associated CD4 TCRs, and dominant responses were seen in regions 160-218 and 743-854. Spike-specific TCR breadth and depth rose significantly after two AZD1222 doses compared with day 0 and with MenACWY recipients.

The CDR3 regions of human TCRbeta chains were analyzed by immunosequencing. The source study handled its data this way. Repertoire TCRs were checked for matches against a reference library of SARS-CoV-2-specific TCRs that had been generated using the MIRA antigen-specificity platform. Breadth meant the fraction of unique TCRs that were SARS-CoV-2-associated, whereas depth meant the fraction of total T cells that were SARS-CoV-2-associated. Each spike-specific TCR was assigned to its reactive spike region and to a CD4 or CD8 class using the MIRA data. Log10-transformed breadth and depth values were compared by one-way ANOVA with Sidak's multiple comparisons tests. The table was pulled from immuneACCESS by TCRdb, which kept in-frame rearrangements only. Such tables lose some clones; where checked, under half of the loss comes from unresolved V genes, and the rest has no known cause. V and J calls and clone size follow that table, whereas D and trimming were derived from the DNA. Recorded for this sample are 130,000 to 150,000 clones; approximately 90% of them occurred a single time. Of the sample, approximately 3.6% is held by the ten largest clones.

The germline V gene encodes CDR1 MNHNY and CDR2 SVGAGI (reference sequence). V and J are trimmed by 7 bases and 14 bases, and the gene matches miss 18 bases of the junction. The CDR3 contains 16 residues, cysteine and phenylalanine counted. Left in the record is the CDR3 DNA by itself, 48 bases read in frame from the first base. As for this clone: What antigen it recognizes has not been identified. No qualities accompany the bases; no much larger clone lies one base away.

What the time point label conveys for this sample: baseline before first vaccination. Vaccinee samples came from UK trials COV001 and COV002, including a single-blind randomized controlled phase 2/3 trial of AZD1222 (ChAdOx1 nCoV-19) in healthy adults. For TCRbeta chain sequencing, PBMC samples from trial participants were taken at day 0 and at day 28 after the second dose. Sequences were derived from peripheral blood, sampled on day 0 of AZD1222 vaccination. The V gene is TRBV6-6 and the J gene is TRBJ1-6; 9 bases in the middle match TRBD1. The sequence was collected from an adult in good health. This receptor has the CDR3 CASTDALGQGAITLHF. The DNA sequence reads TGTGCCAGCACCGACGCCCTGGGACAGGGTGCGATAACCCTCCACTTT.